This TCR beta chain was observed in a study of blood T cells in healthy people across ages. A second PCR of about 6 to 11 cycles used a sample-barcoded 5' primer and a J-beta primer mix. TCRdb ran MiXCR on the 5' RACE reads and lists one entry per CDR3 protein. The sample yields 800,000 or so distinct CDR3 sequences, about 59% seen once. CDR3 length equals 11 residues. V lost 2 bases and J 8 bases, leaving 4 bases between the germline ends. The germline V gene has CDR1 SEHNR and CDR2 FQNEAQ (reference sequence). This clonotype was detected many times. The V gene is TRBV7-9, the J gene TRBJ2-1, with no clear D. The clonotype was recovered from a man between 25 and 39 years old in good health. The sequenced material came from blood. CDR3 DNA: TGTGCCAGCAGCTTAACTGATGAGCAGTTCTTC. Translating it yields CASSLTDEQFF.